This TCR beta chain was sequenced for a study of cytomegalovirus exposure and HLA in healthy donors. Study-wide background: Among the roughly 400 genotyped donors, 70% to 85% were placed in the Caucasian-associated ancestry cluster. Study-wide points: Later analysis reportedly placed an Asian-associated ancestry cluster below the roughly 640-donor mean in N-insertions.

This clone has only a few counts. What it recognizes is unknown. This CDR3 spans 15 amino acids. V shed 6 bases, J shed 2 bases, and the junction held 5 bases outside the gene matches. The germline V gene encodes CDR1 MNHEY and CDR2 SVGAGI. In the PCR, 60 Vbeta and 13 Jbeta primers were used. TCRdb keeps only in-frame clones here, not all; method: immunoSEQ multiplex PCR. The sample holds 100,000 to 150,000 clones, roughly 83% seen once. This clonotype was obtained from a girl aged 2-10 years in good health and CMV-seronegative. This chain uses TRBV6-5 with TRBJ1-4, with 8 bases aligning to TRBD1. Sequenced material: PBMCs. In DNA, the CDR3 is TGTGCCAGCAGGCCGACAGGGGCGACTAATGAAAAACTGTTTTTT. It specifies CASRPTGATNEKLFF.